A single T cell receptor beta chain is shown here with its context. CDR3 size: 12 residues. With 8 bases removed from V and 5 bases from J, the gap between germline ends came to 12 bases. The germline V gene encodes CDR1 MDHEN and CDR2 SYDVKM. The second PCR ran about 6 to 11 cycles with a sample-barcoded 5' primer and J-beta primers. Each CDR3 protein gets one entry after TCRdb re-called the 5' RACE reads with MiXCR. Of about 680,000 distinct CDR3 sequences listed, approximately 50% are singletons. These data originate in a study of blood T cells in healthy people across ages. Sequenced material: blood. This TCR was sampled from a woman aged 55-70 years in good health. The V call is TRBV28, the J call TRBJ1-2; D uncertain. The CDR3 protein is CASVRGIYGYTF. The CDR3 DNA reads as TGTGCCAGCGTGAGAGGGATATATGGCTACACCTTC.